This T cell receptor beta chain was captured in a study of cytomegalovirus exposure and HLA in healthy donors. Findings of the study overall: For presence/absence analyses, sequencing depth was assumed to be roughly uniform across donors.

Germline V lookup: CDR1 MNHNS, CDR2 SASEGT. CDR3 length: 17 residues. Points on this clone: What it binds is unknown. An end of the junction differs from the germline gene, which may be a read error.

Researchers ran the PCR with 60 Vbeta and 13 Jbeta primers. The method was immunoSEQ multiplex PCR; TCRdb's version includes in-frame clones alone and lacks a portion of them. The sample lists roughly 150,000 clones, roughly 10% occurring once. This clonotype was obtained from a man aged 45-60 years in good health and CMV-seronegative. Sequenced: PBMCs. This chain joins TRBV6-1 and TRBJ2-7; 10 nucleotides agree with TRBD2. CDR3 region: CASSEKTTSGASYKQYF. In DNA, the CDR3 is TGTGCCAGCAGTGAAAAAACCACTAGCGGGGCCTCCTACAAGCAGTACTTC.